The 28 T cell receptor beta chains in this list originate from one sample, sequenced in a study of blood T cell repertoires in COVID-19. Libraries were prepared by immunoSEQ multiplex PCR; TCRdb keeps only in-frame clonotypes and omits some of them. The top ten clones hold approximately 2.6% of a sample with around 300,000 clones, 86% of them seen once. The sample taken for sequencing was PBMCs or T cells enriched from blood (not recorded which). The receptors come from a woman aged 18-29 years who had recovered from COVID-19.

This sequence joins TRBV6-5 and TRBJ1-6; TRBD1 agrees at 7 bases. This CDR3 contains 15 residues. Germline V gives CDR1 MNHEY, CDR2 SVGAGI. V lost 0 bases and J lost 8; bases outside the gene matches: 4. Here the CDR3 reads CASSYSNRGDSPLHF. For the CDR3, the DNA is TGTGCCAGCAGTTACTCGAACAGGGGAGATTCACCCCTCCACTTT.

This clone was found a few times. The chain carries TRBV7-2 and TRBJ1-5; 8 bases line up with TRBD1. Germline V lookup: CDR1 SGHTA, CDR2 FQGNSA. The V and J ends lost 4 bases and 2 bases, in that order; junction bases with no gene match: 4. The length of the CDR3 is 15 residues. CDR3 nucleotide sequence: TGTGCCAGCAGCTATCAGGGGGCGGGCAATCAGCCCCAGCATTTT. It specifies CASSYQGAGNQPQHF.

On this clone: Other DNA sequences within the sample encode an identical CDR3. The rearrangement links TRBV18 to TRBJ1-1; 9 positions match TRBD1. The V gene end was trimmed by 6 bases and the J gene end by 1 base; junction bases not matched to a gene: 3. The germline gives CDR1 KGHSH, CDR2 LQKENI. CDR3 length: 14 residues. Written as DNA, the CDR3 is TGTGCCAGCTCCCCGGGACAGGGGAACACTGAAGCTTTCTTT. As protein: CASSPGQGNTEAFF.

The chain recombines TRBV30 with TRBJ2-1, with D tentatively TRBD2 (6 bases). V was shortened by 2 bases and J by 1 base, with 15 bases between the two germline ends. The CDR3 is made up of 16 amino acids. The germline gives CDR1 GTSNPN, CDR2 SVGIG (reference sequence). CDR3 sequence: CAWSRTDGSSYNEQFF. CDR3 in DNA: TGTGCCTGGAGTAGGACTGACGGGAGTTCCTACAATGAGCAGTTCTTC.

The genes are TRBV11-3 and TRBJ2-1; 7 nucleotides match TRBD1. Trimming at V came to 5 bases and at J to 2 bases, leaving 3 bases not matched to a gene. This CDR3 contains 14 residues. Per the germline V gene, CDR1 is SGHNT and CDR2 is YENEEA. The CDR3 region is CASSDGTAYNEQFF. The CDR3 DNA reads as TGTGCCAGCAGCGACGGGACAGCCTACAATGAGCAGTTCTTC.

The chain employs TRBV19 and TRBJ1-4; D is unclear. The CDR3 extends over 15 amino acids. Trimming shortened V by 6 bases and J by 5 bases, and 16 bases separated the two germline ends. Germline V CDR1 and CDR2: LNHDA, SQIVND (reference sequence). CDR3 in amino acids: CASRSLSLRNEKLFF. The CDR3 DNA reads as TGTGCCAGTAGATCGTTGAGTCTGAGGAATGAAAAACTGTTTTTT.

The gene calls are TRBV7-2 and TRBJ1-3, with TRBD1 identical over 8 bases. The CDR3 is made up of 14 amino acids. Germline V CDR1 and CDR2: SGHTA, FQGNSA. The ends lost 5 bases at V and 4 bases at J; junction bases unmatched: 4. The CDR3 protein is CASSTWTGGNTIYF. CDR3 coding DNA: TGTGCCAGCAGCACTTGGACAGGGGGAAACACCATATATTTT.

The V and J genes are TRBV5-5 and TRBJ1-6; D not certain. Germline V lookup: CDR1 SGHKS, CDR2 YYEKEE (reference sequence). V gave up 4 bases and J gave up 7 bases, with 18 bases separating them. The length of the CDR3 is 16 residues. The CDR3 DNA sequence: TGTGCCAGCAGCCCAACCCCTCAGGAGGACAATTCACCCCTCCACTTT. Its protein product is CASSPTPQEDNSPLHF.

This clone has a single count. The rearrangement links TRBV6-1 to TRBJ1-3, with unresolved D. Trimming removed 2 bases at V and 3 bases at J, with 11 bases between. Germline CDR1 MNHNS, CDR2 SASEGT. The CDR3 is made up of 15 amino acids. The CDR3 reads CASSEIRGYGNTIYF. CDR3 nucleotide sequence: TGTGCCAGCAGTGAAATACGAGGGTATGGAAACACCATATATTTT.

V usage is TRBV5-1 and J usage is TRBJ2-1; 9 nucleotides match TRBD2. Germline trimming cut 4 bases from V and 1 base from J; bases unmatched to any gene: 3. CDR1 SGHRS and CDR2 YFSETQ come from the germline V gene. CDR3 size: 15 residues. The CDR3 sequence is CASSPREGSYNEQFF. The CDR3, as DNA: TGCGCCAGCAGCCCGCGGGAGGGGTCCTACAATGAGCAGTTCTTC. Filled out from reference TRBV5-1 and TRBJ2-1, the complete variable domain reads KAGVTQTPRYLIKTRGQQVTLSCSPISGHRSVSWYQQTPGQGLQFLFEYFSETQRNKGNFPGRFSGRQFSNSRSEMNVSTLELGDSALYLCASSPREGSYNEQFFGPGTRLTVL.

CDR3 residues: CASSSRTGGLQETQYF. DNA for the CDR3: TGTGCCAGCAGCTCGAGGACAGGGGGTCTCCAAGAGACCCAGTACTTC. This chain joins TRBV7-2 and TRBJ2-5, with TRBD1 identical over 10 bases. Unmatched junction bases numbered 6, after V lost 4 bases and J lost 1 base. Per the germline V gene, CDR1 is SGHTA and CDR2 is FQGNSA. CDR3 size: 16 residues.

The chain is built from TRBV7-2 and TRBJ2-7, with 8 bases that match TRBD1. Trimming cost V 1 base and J 2 bases; bases outside gene matches: 4. This CDR3 comprises 15 residues. The V gene's germline CDR1 is SGHTA and CDR2 FQGNSA. The CDR3 DNA is TGTGCCAGCAGCTTAGACAGGGGGGAGGCCTACGAGCAGTACTTC. This encodes CASSLDRGEAYEQYF.

CDR3 region: CASPGGQANYGYTF. The CDR3 DNA reads TGTGCCAGCCCAGGAGGACAGGCTAACTATGGCTACACCTTC. The V gene is TRBV2, the J gene TRBJ1-2, with 7 bases identical to TRBD1. The V gene's germline CDR1 is SNHLY and CDR2 FYNNEI. The CDR3 contains 14 residues. The ends lost 8 bases at V and 0 bases at J; junction bases unmatched: 6.

The table lists this clone with a count of one. The rearrangement joins TRBV9 to TRBJ2-1; TRBD2 agrees at 9 bases. This CDR3 has 14 amino acids. The germline V gene has CDR1 SGDLS and CDR2 YYNGEE. The V segment lost 3 bases and the J segment 8 bases; nucleotides outside the gene matches: 6. This CDR3 reads CASSARGGADEQFF. Written as DNA, the CDR3 is TGTGCCAGCAGCGCCCGCGGGGGGGCGGATGAGCAGTTCTTC.

The chain couples TRBV9 to TRBJ2-1, with 9 bases identical to TRBD1. CDR1 SGDLS and CDR2 YYNGEE come from the germline V gene. The CDR3 runs to 16 residues. V was pared by 0 bases and J by 7 bases, with 8 bases of the junction left unmatched. The CDR3 DNA is TGTGCCAGCAGCGTAGGGAGGACAGGGACAGGGAATGAGCAGTTCTTC. As protein: CASSVGRTGTGNEQFF.

In this sample, this clone turned up once. J is TRBJ1-5 and V is TRBV3-1 (or the pseudogene TRBV3-2), with 7 nucleotides matching TRBD1. V shed 0 bases and J 6 bases; nucleotides not matched to a gene: 11. There are 17 residues in the CDR3. Looked up from germline, CDR1 is LGHDT and CDR2 is YNNKEL (reference sequence). Here the CDR3 reads CASSQDNRGKIRQPQHF. CDR3 bases: TGTGCCAGCAGCCAAGATAACAGGGGTAAGATTCGTCAGCCCCAGCATTTT.

The chain joins TRBV19 to TRBJ2-5; D might be TRBD2 (5 bases). The CDR3 consists of 15 residues. Germline values: CDR1 LNHDA, CDR2 SQIVND (reference sequence). Trimming took 6 bases from V and 0 from J, leaving 14 bases between them. The CDR3 DNA reads as TGTGCCAGTAGGCCAGGACTGAAATACCAAGAGACCCAGTACTTC. Translating it yields CASRPGLKYQETQYF. Filled out from reference TRBV19 and TRBJ2-5, the complete variable domain reads DGGITQSPKYLFRKEGQNVTLSCEQNLNHDAMYWYRQDPGQGLRLIYYSQIVNDFQKGDIAEGYSVSREKKESFPLTVTSAQKNPTAFYLCASRPGLKYQETQYFGPGTRLLVL.

The chain combines TRBV4-1 with TRBJ2-7; TRBD1 matches 9 bases. Germline lookup yields CDR1 MGHRA and CDR2 YSYEKL. V was clipped by 3 bases and J by 2 bases; unmatched bases: 8. There are 16 residues in the CDR3. CDR3 sequence: CASSQGGTGNPYEQYF. CDR3 DNA sequence: TGCGCCAGCAGCCAGGGGGGGACAGGGAATCCCTACGAGCAGTACTTC.

The rearrangement uses TRBV5-1 and TRBJ2-1, with 7 bases fitting TRBD1. Germline lookup yields CDR1 SGHRS and CDR2 YFSETQ. Unmatched junction bases numbered 6, after V lost 2 bases and J lost 7 bases. This CDR3 comprises 14 residues. CDR3: CASSLATGENEQFF. The CDR3 DNA is TGCGCCAGCAGCTTAGCAACAGGGGAGAATGAGCAGTTCTTC.

This rearrangement joins TRBV28 to TRBJ1-2, with D possibly matching TRBD1 (5 bases). The germline CDR1 and CDR2 sequences are MDHEN and SYDVKM. The V and J ends lost 5 bases and 6 bases respectively, with 19 bases between them. The length of the CDR3 is 15 residues. Here the CDR3 reads CASSKMWRAGNGYTF. CDR3 nucleotide sequence: TGTGCCAGCAGTAAAATGTGGAGGGCAGGGAATGGCTACACCTTC.

The chain uses TRBV28 and TRBJ2-2; D gene uncertain. V lost 3 bases and J lost 2, with 7 bases in between. CDR3 length: 14 amino acids. Germline V gene lookup returns CDR1 MDHEN and CDR2 SYDVKM. In DNA form, the CDR3 reads TGTGCCAGCAGTTTCAGTAGCAACACCGGGGAGCTGTTTTTT. Amino acids: CASSFSSNTGELFF. The full variable domain, completed using reference TRBV28 and TRBJ2-2, is DVKVTQSSRYLVKRTGEKVFLECVQDMDHENMFWYRQDPGLGLRLIYFSYDVKMKEKGDIPEGYSVSREKKERFSLILESASTNQTSMYLCASSFSSNTGELFFGEGSRLTVL.

V usage is TRBV9 and J usage is TRBJ2-5, with 11 bases identical to TRBD2. This CDR3 is built from 15 residues. Per the germline V gene, CDR1 is SGDLS and CDR2 is YYNGEE. V lost 2 bases, J lost 2 bases, and 2 bases stayed unmatched. As DNA, the CDR3 is TGTGCCAGCAGCGTGCCTAGCGGGGGGCAAGAGACCCAGTACTTC. Protein: CASSVPSGGQETQYF.

The chain couples TRBV28 to TRBJ1-2; TRBD1 matches 7 bases. V trimming: 2 bases; J trimming: 1 base; junction bases outside the gene matches: 10. The CDR3 covers 17 residues. The germline V gene encodes CDR1 MDHEN and CDR2 SYDVKM. The CDR3 sequence is CASSLTPSRQGNYGYTF. The CDR3 nucleotides are TGTGCCAGCAGTTTAACCCCCAGCCGACAGGGTAACTATGGCTACACCTTC.

This sequence joins TRBV19 and TRBJ2-6; TRBD1 aligns across 7 bases. Looked up from germline, CDR1 is LNHDA and CDR2 is SQIVND (reference sequence). J was trimmed by 2 bases and V by 4 bases; bases with no gene match: 2. The CDR3 has 15 amino acids. In DNA form, the CDR3 reads TGTGCCAGTAGTACTACAGGGGCTGGGGCCAACGTCCTGACTTTC. Translated, it gives CASSTTGAGANVLTF.

The CDR3 loop reads CASSQDEGWGNTEAFF. The CDR3 DNA reads TGCGCCAGCAGCCAAGACGAGGGTTGGGGGAACACTGAAGCTTTCTTT. The rearrangement uses TRBV4-3 and TRBJ1-1; D call uncertain. The germline V gene has CDR1 LGHNA and CDR2 YSLEER. The V gene lost 0 bases and the J gene lost 1 base, with 12 bases spanning the gap. The CDR3 runs 16 residues.

The genes are TRBV20-1 and TRBJ2-2, with TRBD1 identical over 11 bases. The V gene end was trimmed by 3 bases and the J gene end by 3 bases; junction bases not matched to a gene: 9. Germline CDR1 and CDR2: DFQATT and SNEGSKA (reference sequence). There are 17 residues in the CDR3. CDR3 amino acids: CSASRLGGQGDTGELFF. Here the CDR3 DNA reads TGCAGTGCTAGTAGGTTGGGGGGACAGGGGGACACCGGGGAGCTGTTTTTT.

J is TRBJ1-5 and V is TRBV7-9; 7 nucleotides agree with TRBD1. CDR3 length: 15 amino acids. Germline CDR1 SEHNR, CDR2 FQNEAQ (reference sequence). Trimming took 4 bases from V and 5 from J; bases not matched to a gene: 8. The CDR3 spells CASSSRGSIDQPQHF. The CDR3 nucleotides are TGTGCCAGCAGCTCCAGGGGGTCGATCGATCAGCCCCAGCATTTT.

This clone occurred a few times. The chain is built from TRBV3-1 (or the pseudogene TRBV3-2) and TRBJ2-7, with D perhaps TRBD1 (5 bases). V lost 6 bases to trimming and J lost 3 bases, with 15 bases between them. In germline, CDR1 is LGHDT, CDR2 YNNKEL (reference sequence). This CDR3 comprises 14 residues. CDR3 region: CASSHFPRVYEQYF. DNA for the CDR3: TGTGCCAGCAGTCACTTCCCCAGGGTCTACGAGCAGTACTTC.